The next 13 T cell receptor beta chains were all read from a single sample in a study of shared clonotypes between healthy human individuals. Some clones are missing from TCRdb's copy, which holds only in-frame ones; the method was immunoSEQ multiplex PCR. The sample yields 190,000 or so clones, around 63% seen once. The sample taken for sequencing was memory CD4+ T cells sorted from blood. Documented subset: CD45RA-negative fraction. All receptors come from a young man in good health.

The table lists this clone with a few counts. V gene TRBV20-1 combines with J gene TRBJ2-7; D remains unclear. The CDR3 covers 10 residues. Trimming pared 3 bases from V and 7 bases from J, leaving 7 bases between. The V gene's germline CDR1 is DFQATT and CDR2 SNEGSKA (reference sequence). CDR3 DNA sequence: TGCAGTGCTAGTATCAGGGAGCAGTACTTC. Amino acids: CSASIREQYF.

The chain links TRBV7-9 to TRBJ2-7, with 10 bases fitting TRBD1. CDR1 is SEHNR and CDR2 is FQNEAQ in the germline V gene (reference sequence). V lost 5 bases and J lost 2; bases outside the gene matches: 6. The CDR3 extends over 15 amino acids. The CDR3 protein is CASSTLTGGPYEQYF. The CDR3 DNA sequence: TGTGCCAGCAGCACCCTGACAGGGGGCCCCTACGAGCAGTACTTC.

The rearrangement joins TRBV27 to TRBJ2-7, with 8 bases matching TRBD1. The germline CDR1 and CDR2 sequences are MNHEY and SMNVEV (reference sequence). The junction had 19 bases not matched to a gene; V was cut back by 6 bases and J by 6 bases. The CDR3 consists of 17 residues. The CDR3 region has the DNA TGTGCCAGCAGCCCCCCGCCCTGGACAGGGTCTAAGGGCGAGCAGTACTTC. This encodes CASSPPPWTGSKGEQYF.

The chain combines TRBV10-1 with TRBJ2-3; the D gene could be TRBD1 or TRBD2 (5 bases each). Germline CDR1 WNHNN, CDR2 SYGVQD (reference sequence). Trimming removed 6 bases from V and 0 bases from J, with 22 bases in between. The CDR3 consists of 18 residues. The CDR3 DNA sequence: TGCGCCAGCAGCGACTATGGGGACCCGCTCGGAAGCACAGATACGCAGTATTTT. Translated, it gives CASSDYGDPLGSTDTQYF.

This clone was seen more than once but under ten times. The CDR3 reads CASSFTGDTEAFF. CDR3 nucleotides: TGTGCCAGCAGTTTCACAGGGGACACTGAAGCTTTCTTT. This chain uses TRBV28 with TRBJ1-1, with 7 bases aligning to TRBD1. The CDR3 extends over 13 amino acids. After removal of 3 bases from V and 3 bases from J, the junction contained 1 base not matched to a gene. Germline V gives CDR1 MDHEN, CDR2 SYDVKM.

The chain uses TRBV9 and TRBJ2-1; weak D call: TRBD1 (6 bases). Trimming left V 2 bases short and J 4 bases short, with 10 bases between. Germline-derived CDR1 and CDR2 are SGDLS and YYNGEE. This CDR3 has 14 residues. The DNA of the CDR3 is TGTGCCAGCAGCGTGGGAACAGGGTACAATGAGCAGTTCTTC. Translation: CASSVGTGYNEQFF.

The chain couples TRBV5-1 to TRBJ1-4, with a tentative D call TRBD1 (6 bases). This CDR3 contains 14 residues. Trimming took 4 bases from V and 1 from J, leaving 8 bases between them. Germline V CDR1 and CDR2: SGHRS, YFSETQ. CDR3 DNA: TGCGCCAGCAGCAGGGGACAAACTAATGAAAAACTGTTTTTT. It specifies CASSRGQTNEKLFF.

The V gene is TRBV20-1, the J gene TRBJ2-7; no clear D gene. Germline V gene data show CDR1 as DFQATT and CDR2 as SNEGSKA (reference sequence). Deletions cut 1 base from V and 5 bases from J, with 6 bases between. The CDR3 loop spans 11 amino acids. CDR3 sequence: CSARGMDEQYF. The CDR3 DNA reads TGCAGTGCTAGAGGAATGGACGAGCAGTACTTC.

The genes are TRBV11-1 and TRBJ2-7; unclear D gene. The V and J ends lost 5 bases and 3 bases respectively, with 20 bases between them. CDR1 is SGHAT and CDR2 is FQDESV in the germline V gene (reference sequence). This CDR3 region has 16 residues. The CDR3 loop reads CASSAFRQAKLYEQYF. The CDR3 bases are TGTGCCAGCAGCGCCTTTCGGCAGGCGAAACTCTACGAGCAGTACTTC. Filled out from reference TRBV11-1 and TRBJ2-7, the complete variable domain reads EAEVAQSPRYKITEKSQAVAFWCDPISGHATLYWYRQILGQGPELLVQFQDESVVDDSQLPKDRFSAERLKGVDSTLKIQPAELGDSAMYLCASSAFRQAKLYEQYFGPGTRLTVT.

The chain is built from TRBV27 and TRBJ2-2; D is unclear. The CDR3 is 14 amino acids. V lost 3 bases, J lost 6 bases, and 11 bases lay in between. The germline gives CDR1 MNHEY, CDR2 SMNVEV (reference sequence). The CDR3 sequence: CASSLQSAAGELFF. The CDR3 DNA follows: TGTGCCAGCAGTTTGCAGAGCGCGGCCGGGGAGCTGTTTTTT.

V gene TRBV9 combines with J gene TRBJ2-7; D ambiguous. Per germline, CDR1 SGDLS and CDR2 YYNGEE. The V gene lost 0 bases and the J gene lost 2 bases, with 9 bases spanning the gap. The CDR3 covers 14 residues. DNA for the CDR3: TGTGCCAGCAGCGTAGGACCCCAAGCCTACGAGCAGTACTTC. It translates to CASSVGPQAYEQYF.

J is TRBJ2-1 and V is TRBV7-2, with D possibly being TRBD1 (5 bases). The ends were cut back, 3 bases at V and 7 bases at J, with 16 bases in the middle. Germline V CDR1 and CDR2: SGHTA, FQGNSA. CDR3 length equals 15 residues. CDR3 DNA sequence: TGTGCCAGCAGCTTGGATTTCAGGGCAGTAAATGAGCAGTTCTTC. It encodes CASSLDFRAVNEQFF.

The rearrangement links TRBV7-2 to TRBJ1-1, with unresolved D. CDR3 length: 13 amino acids. CDR1 is SGHTA and CDR2 is FQGNSA in the germline V gene. V was shortened by 5 bases and J by 3 bases, with 10 bases between the two germline ends. CDR3 DNA sequence: TGTGCCAGCAGCACTATTTGGGACACTGAAGCTTTCTTT. Amino acids: CASSTIWDTEAFF.